This paragraph covers one T cell receptor beta chain sequence. The target antigen is unknown. This record comes from a study of T cells in localized non-small cell lung cancer. The V gene's germline CDR1 is SGHNT and CDR2 YYREEE (reference sequence). The CDR3 is 14 residues long. Deletions cut 1 base from V and 0 bases from J, with 7 bases between. Method: immunoSEQ multiplex PCR; TCRdb's copy keeps in-frame clones and lacks some. The table records some 82,000 clones, 60% to 85% of them present only once. Study-level findings and limits: The highest T cell clonality was in uninvolved adjacent lung, above tumor. Higher blood T cell density tracked longer overall survival. The tumor had only one region sequenced, so heterogeneity remains possible.

Sequenced material: PBMCs, taken before any cancer treatment. The J gene is TRBJ1-1, the V gene TRBV5-4; D uncertain. The sequence came from a man between 40 and 70 years old with stage II squamous cell lung carcinoma. DNA for the CDR3: TGTGCCAGCAGCTTGAATATTGTGAACACTGAAGCTTTCTTT. It specifies CASSLNIVNTEAFF.